The clone carrying this TCR beta chain has a handful of counts. Its antigen is not known. This entry is derived from a study of CD8 T cells in ankylosing spondylitis. Preparation of TCR beta libraries was done by quantitative 5'-RACE with molecular barcodes. TCRdb independently ran MiXCR on the 5' RACE reads; one entry per CDR3 protein. The profile shows 250,000 or so distinct CDR3 sequences, 15% to 20% of them singletons. Study results and caveats: Enrichment of disease-linked clones was reportedly significant in matched ankylosing spondylitis synovial fluid. It appeared that ankylosing spondylitis blood was characterized by a TCR beta motif of seven or eight highly homologous variants. Prior literature has documented some motif variants in synovial fluid and blood from reactive arthritis.

CDR3 length: 16 amino acids. The germline V gene has CDR1 SNHLY and CDR2 FYNNEI. Between the trimmed V and J ends, which lost 4 bases and 0 bases, there was a span of 12 bases. The chain is built from TRBV2 and TRBJ2-2; D remains ambiguous. The receptor comes from a male donor with ankylosing spondylitis or in good health (not recorded which). The sample taken for sequencing was blood, either unsorted or a sorted T cell fraction (not recorded which). CDR3 residues: CASSVANIANTGELFF. The CDR3 region has the DNA TGTGCCAGCAGTGTCGCCAACATCGCGAACACCGGGGAGCTGTTTTTT.